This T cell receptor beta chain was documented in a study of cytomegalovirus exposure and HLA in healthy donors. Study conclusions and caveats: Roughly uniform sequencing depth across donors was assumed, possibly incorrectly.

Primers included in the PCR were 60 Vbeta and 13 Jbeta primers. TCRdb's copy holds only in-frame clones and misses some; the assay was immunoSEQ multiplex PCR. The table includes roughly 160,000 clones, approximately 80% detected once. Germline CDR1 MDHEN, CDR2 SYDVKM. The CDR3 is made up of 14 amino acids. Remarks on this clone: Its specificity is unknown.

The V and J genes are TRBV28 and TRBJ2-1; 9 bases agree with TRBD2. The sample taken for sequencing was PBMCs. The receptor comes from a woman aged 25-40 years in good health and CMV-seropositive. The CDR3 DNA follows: TGTGCTGGGGCTAGCGGGGCGGAGTACAATGAGCAGTTCTTC. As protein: CAGASGAEYNEQFF.